This TCR beta chain derives from a study of cytomegalovirus exposure and HLA in healthy donors. General study results and limits: Some public TCRs appeared in many individuals, while most sequences were rare.

Both 60 Vbeta primers and 13 Jbeta primers went into the PCR. Using immunoSEQ multiplex PCR, the repertoire was profiled, and TCRdb retains in-frame clones only, with some absent. In the table there are 200,000 or so clones, around 81% of which are singletons. This clone came up once. Its antigen is not identified. The CDR3 runs to 15 residues. Per the germline V gene, CDR1 is SNHLY and CDR2 is FYNNEI. Trimming at V came to 7 bases and at J to 4 bases, leaving 11 bases not matched to a gene. The gene calls are TRBV2 and TRBJ1-1; 8 nucleotides match TRBD1. The sequenced sample was PBMCs. The TCR comes from a woman aged 18-29 years in good health and CMV-seropositive. The CDR3 protein is CASTPDRAGITEAFF. CDR3 sequence (DNA): TGTGCCAGCACACCGGACAGGGCAGGTATCACTGAAGCTTTCTTT.